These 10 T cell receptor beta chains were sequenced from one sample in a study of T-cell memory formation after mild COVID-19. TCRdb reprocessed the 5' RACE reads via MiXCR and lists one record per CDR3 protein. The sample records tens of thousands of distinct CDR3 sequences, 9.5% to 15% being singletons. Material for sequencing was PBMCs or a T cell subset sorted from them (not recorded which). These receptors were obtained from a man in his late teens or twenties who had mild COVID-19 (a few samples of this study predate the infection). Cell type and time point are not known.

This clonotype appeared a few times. The DNA of the CDR3 is TGTGCCAGCAGTGAAAAATCTAGCGGGGCAGATACGCAGTATTTT. Its translation is CASSEKSSGADTQYF. The chain carries TRBV6-1 and TRBJ2-3, with TRBD2 matching 9 bases. V shed 2 bases and J 4 bases; nucleotides not matched to a gene: 4. This CDR3 region has 15 residues. Germline V lookup: CDR1 MNHNS, CDR2 SASEGT.

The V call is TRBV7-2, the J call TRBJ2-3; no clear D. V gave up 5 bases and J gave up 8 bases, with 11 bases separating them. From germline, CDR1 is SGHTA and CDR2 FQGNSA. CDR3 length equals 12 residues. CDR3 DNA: TGTGCCAGCAGCCGTAGTCCCGGTACGCAGTATTTT. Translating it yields CASSRSPGTQYF.

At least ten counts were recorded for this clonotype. CDR3 DNA sequence: TGCGCCAGCAGCCCTGACAGGGGAACGTTTAACTATGGCTACACCTTC. Its protein product is CASSPDRGTFNYGYTF. This sequence joins TRBV4-3 and TRBJ1-2; TRBD1 aligns across 8 bases. J gave up 1 base and V 4 bases, and 8 bases lay outside the gene matches. Germline V gene sequence: CDR1 LGHNA, CDR2 YSLEER. The CDR3 covers 16 residues.

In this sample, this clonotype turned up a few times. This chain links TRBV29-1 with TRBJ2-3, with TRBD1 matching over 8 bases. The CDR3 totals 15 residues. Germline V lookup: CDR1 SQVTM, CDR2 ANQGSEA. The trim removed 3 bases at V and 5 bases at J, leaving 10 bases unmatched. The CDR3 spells CSVDRQGAPGDTQYF. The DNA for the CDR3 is TGCAGCGTTGATCGGCAGGGGGCGCCGGGAGATACGCAGTATTTT.

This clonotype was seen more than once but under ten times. CDR3 protein: CASSLAWTGGYEQYF. The CDR3 bases are TGTGCCAGCAGCTTGGCATGGACAGGGGGGTACGAGCAGTACTTC. The chain links TRBV5-5 to TRBJ2-7, with 10 bases fitting TRBD1. This CDR3 is built from 15 residues. V shed 0 bases and J 4 bases; nucleotides not matched to a gene: 4. Germline CDR1 is SGHKS and CDR2 is YYEKEE (reference sequence).

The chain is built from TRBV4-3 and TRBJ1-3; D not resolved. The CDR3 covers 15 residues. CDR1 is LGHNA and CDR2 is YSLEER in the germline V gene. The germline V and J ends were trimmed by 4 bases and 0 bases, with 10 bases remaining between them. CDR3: CASSPTFLSGNTIYF. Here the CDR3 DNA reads TGCGCCAGCAGCCCCACCTTCCTCTCTGGAAACACCATATATTTT.

The CDR3 DNA sequence: TGCGCCAGCAGCCAAGTACAGGGGGCGTACGAGCAGTACTTC. Encoded protein: CASSQVQGAYEQYF. The chain is built from TRBV4-1 and TRBJ2-7; 9 positions match TRBD1. This CDR3 is 14 amino acids long. Germline assignment: CDR1 MGHRA and CDR2 YSYEKL. The junction had 2 bases not matched to a gene; V was cut back by 1 base and J by 4 bases.

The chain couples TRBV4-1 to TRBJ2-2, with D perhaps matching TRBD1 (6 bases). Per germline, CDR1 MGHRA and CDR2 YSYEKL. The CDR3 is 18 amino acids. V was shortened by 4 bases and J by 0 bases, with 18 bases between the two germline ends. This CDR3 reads CASSPTTGRPSNTGELFF. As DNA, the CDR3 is TGCGCCAGCAGCCCAACGACAGGCCGCCCTTCGAACACCGGGGAGCTGTTTTTT.

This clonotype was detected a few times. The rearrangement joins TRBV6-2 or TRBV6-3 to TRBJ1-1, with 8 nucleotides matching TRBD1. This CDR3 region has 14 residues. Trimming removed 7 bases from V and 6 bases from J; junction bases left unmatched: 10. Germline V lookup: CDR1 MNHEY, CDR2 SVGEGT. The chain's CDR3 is CASTNNRDRPEAFF. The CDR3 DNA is TGTGCCAGCACCAACAACCGGGACAGGCCTGAAGCTTTCTTT.

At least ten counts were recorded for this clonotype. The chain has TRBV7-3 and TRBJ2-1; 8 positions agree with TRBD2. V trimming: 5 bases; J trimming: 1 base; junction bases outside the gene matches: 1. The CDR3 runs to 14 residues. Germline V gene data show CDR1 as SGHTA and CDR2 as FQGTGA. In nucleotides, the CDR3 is TGTGCCAGCAGCAGCGGGGGTTCCTACAATGAGCAGTTCTTC. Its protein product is CASSSGGSYNEQFF.